The rows below give T cell receptor beta chains drawn from one sample of a study of T cell changes during pregnancy in multiple sclerosis. Data came from immunoSEQ multiplex PCR; TCRdb stores just in-frame clones and leaves some out. The data contain over 45,000 clones, 90% of them singletons. This specimen was peripheral blood, taken in the first trimester of pregnancy. The receptors originated from a female donor in good health, enrolled as a control in a pregnancy study. The conserved cysteine and the conserved F or W are not part of the CDR3 here. A D gene is named only where the DNA matches it firmly. Size values are once, few and many counts, or a class for expanded clones, and some rows have none.

d_gene: .
abundance: .
v_gene: TRBV19
j_gene: TRBJ2-1
CDR3aa: ASSIGRNNEQF

d_gene: .
abundance: .
v_gene: TRBV6-5
j_gene: TRBJ1-2
CDR3aa: ASSALTGSGYT

d_gene: TRBD2
abundance: .
v_gene: TRBV4-1
j_gene: TRBJ2-5
CDR3aa: ASSQVGLVGLAAETQY

d_gene: TRBD1
abundance: .
v_gene: TRBV5-1
j_gene: TRBJ2-7
CDR3aa: ASSTGTGMRYEQY

d_gene: .
abundance: once
v_gene: TRBV28
j_gene: TRBJ1-1
CDR3aa: ASSRGGTSNTEAF

d_gene: .
abundance: .
v_gene: TRBV15
j_gene: TRBJ2-1
CDR3aa: ATSLREPVDEQF

d_gene: .
abundance: .
v_gene: TRBV28
j_gene: TRBJ1-3
CDR3aa: ATQTGSSPDGNTIY

d_gene: .
abundance: .
v_gene: TRBV5-1
j_gene: TRBJ2-2
CDR3aa: ASSSTGNTGELF

d_gene: .
abundance: once
v_gene: TRBV2
j_gene: TRBJ1-4
CDR3aa: AYWRGEKLF

d_gene: TRBD1
abundance: .
v_gene: TRBV6-1
j_gene: TRBJ1-2
CDR3aa: ASSRDSNYGYT

d_gene: TRBD1
abundance: .
v_gene: TRBV6-4
j_gene: TRBJ2-2
CDR3aa: ASSLVQGTGELF

d_gene: TRBD2
abundance: .
v_gene: TRBV11-3
j_gene: TRBJ2-3
CDR3aa: ASSPRLAGSQY

d_gene: TRBD2
abundance: .
v_gene: TRBV9
j_gene: TRBJ2-1
CDR3aa: ASSVGTSVGNEQF

d_gene: .
abundance: .
v_gene: TRBV25-1
j_gene: TRBJ2-1
CDR3aa: ASSERKGHESSYNEQF

d_gene: TRBD1
abundance: .
v_gene: TRBV19
j_gene: TRBJ2-7
CDR3aa: ASSSGTAYEQY

d_gene: TRBD2
abundance: .
v_gene: TRBV6-1
j_gene: TRBJ2-7
CDR3aa: ASSEYGGGPPGPTYEQY

d_gene: TRBD1
abundance: .
v_gene: TRBV19
j_gene: TRBJ2-3
CDR3aa: ASRGTGGTDTQY

d_gene: TRBD1
abundance: .
v_gene: TRBV28
j_gene: TRBJ1-4
CDR3aa: ASRGQGVEKLF

d_gene: TRBD2
abundance: .
v_gene: TRBV28
j_gene: TRBJ2-1
CDR3aa: ASRTSGSYNEQF

d_gene: .
abundance: once
v_gene: TRBV6-1
j_gene: TRBJ1-1
CDR3aa: ASRSGAKAF

d_gene: TRBD1
abundance: .
v_gene: TRBV30
j_gene: TRBJ1-2
CDR3aa: AWKGQGYT

d_gene: TRBD2
abundance: .
v_gene: TRBV6-1
j_gene: TRBJ2-4
CDR3aa: ASSEKISGGDIQY

d_gene: TRBD1
abundance: .
v_gene: TRBV28
j_gene: TRBJ1-3
CDR3aa: ASLGQGAGNTIY

d_gene: TRBD1
abundance: .
v_gene: TRBV28
j_gene: TRBJ2-7
CDR3aa: ASSYAGTEYEQY